This TCR beta chain appears in the sequencing data of a study of T cell responses to AZD1222 COVID-19 vaccine. V gave up 4 bases and J gave up 7 bases, with 14 bases separating them. This CDR3 has 14 residues. CDR1 is SNHLY and CDR2 is FYNNEI in the germline V gene. Study conclusions and caveats: A mostly white British donor set with more females was recruited, and clonal diversity was possibly underestimated. Baseline serostatus was positive in only six AZD1222 recipients.

A word on this clone: Its antigen is unknown.

Only in-frame clones appear in the TCRdb table, and some are missing; sequencing was by immunoSEQ multiplex PCR. This table holds some 30,000 clones, more than 85% found once. This TCR derives from an adult in good health. The chain recombines TRBV2 with TRBJ1-5; a weak D match, TRBD1 (6 bases). This specimen was peripheral blood, taken on day 0 of AZD1222 vaccination. DNA for the CDR3: TGTGCCAGCAGTGGAAGGGGGTTGAAACAGCCCCAGCATTTT. This encodes CASSGRGLKQPQHF.